The 8 T cell receptor beta chains in this list originate from one sample, sequenced in a study of human T cells and chemical hapten exposure. TCRdb analysed the RACE reads with MiXCR anew, one entry per CDR3 protein. The sample has some 250,000 distinct CDR3 sequences, approximately 7.5% seen once; the top ten hold about 1.1%. Documented time point: pre-sensitization, week 0. This sample's treatment: therapeutic diphenylcyclopropenone sensitization with weekly scalp DPC. The material sequenced was whole blood, taken in connection with sensitization to the hapten diphenylcyclopropenone (DPC). These TCRs come from a man between 18 and 35 years old with alopecia areata. Some clones in this sample may be carry-over from other donors' samples.

This clonotype was found a few times. The chain is built from TRBV10-1 and TRBJ2-3, with TRBD2 matching over 10 bases. Germline assignment: CDR1 WNHNN and CDR2 SYGVQD (reference sequence). The trim removed 3 bases at V and 1 base at J, leaving 4 bases unmatched. The CDR3 is made up of 16 amino acids. CDR3 residues: CASSDPSGSRTDTQYF. For the CDR3, the DNA is TGCGCCAGCAGTGACCCTAGCGGGAGCCGCACAGATACGCAGTATTTT.

The chain carries TRBV20-1 and TRBJ1-1, with unresolved D. The CDR3 is made up of 16 amino acids. The V and J ends lost 0 bases and 1 base respectively, with 15 bases between them. Germline CDR1 and CDR2: DFQATT and SNEGSKA (reference sequence). CDR3 coding DNA: TGCAGTGCTAGAGATAGCCCGACGCCCCAGAACACTGAAGCTTTCTTT. Translation: CSARDSPTPQNTEAFF.

This clonotype was seen repeatedly, ten times or more. The CDR3 loop is CASSFLDQNTGELFF. CDR3 coding DNA: TGCGCCAGCAGCTTTCTAGATCAGAACACCGGGGAGCTGTTTTTT. The chain couples TRBV5-1 to TRBJ2-2; D is ambiguous. The CDR3 consists of 15 residues. The V and J ends lost 2 bases and 1 base respectively, with 9 bases between them. From germline, CDR1 is SGHRS and CDR2 YFSETQ.

CDR3: CSARAPSRYEQYF. CDR3 DNA: TGCAGTGCTAGAGCCCCTAGCCGTTACGAGCAGTACTTC. The V and J genes are TRBV20-1 and TRBJ2-7; possibly TRBD2 for D (5 bases). The CDR3 has 13 amino acids. CDR1 and CDR2 (germline): DFQATT, SNEGSKA (reference sequence). V lost 1 base, J lost 4 bases, and 11 bases lay in between.

This chain connects TRBV29-1 to TRBJ1-2; D may be TRBD1 (5 bases). Per germline, CDR1 SQVTM and CDR2 ANQGSEA. The ends were cut back, 3 bases at V and 1 base at J, with 9 bases in the middle. CDR3 length equals 13 residues. This CDR3 reads CSVEAGINYGYTF. The CDR3 DNA reads as TGCAGCGTTGAGGCAGGGATTAACTATGGCTACACCTTC.

The chain's CDR3 is CASSQDGAETTGELFF. The DNA for the CDR3 is TGCGCCAGCAGCCAAGATGGGGCGGAGACCACCGGGGAGCTGTTTTTT. The genes are TRBV4-3 and TRBJ2-2, with D possibly TRBD1 on 5 matching bases. From germline, CDR1 is LGHNA and CDR2 YSLEER. The germline V and J ends were trimmed by 0 bases and 4 bases, with 12 bases remaining between them. CDR3 length: 16 amino acids.

This clonotype was counted a few times. The rearrangement joins TRBV3-1 to TRBJ2-1; 10 nucleotides align to TRBD2. CDR3 length: 20 amino acids. V lost 7 bases to trimming and J lost 3 bases; unmatched junction nucleotides: 21. Germline-derived CDR1 and CDR2 are LGHDT and YNNKEL (reference sequence). DNA for the CDR3: TGTGCCAGCAAGAGCAATCTCTCCCCCCCGAGCGGGGGGGGCTACAATGAGCAGTTCTTC. This translates into CASKSNLSPPSGGGYNEQFF.

There are many counts of this clonotype. The chain is built from TRBV12-3 or TRBV12-4 and TRBJ1-1, with unresolved D. Between the trimmed V and J ends, which lost 2 bases and 0 bases, there was a span of 7 bases. The CDR3 totals 14 residues. The CDR3 region has the DNA TGTGCCAGCAGTTTATGGGGAATGAACACTGAAGCTTTCTTT. Encoded protein: CASSLWGMNTEAFF.